The following is a TCR beta chain sequence with its context. As processed by the authors: Reference gene primer amplification yielded estimated nucleated cell counts. The repertoire was sequenced with immunoSEQ multiplex PCR; TCRdb's copy has only in-frame clones and lacks some. V and J calls plus clone size are reproduced from that table; the DNA served to infer D and trimming. The table records around 130,000 clones, roughly 80% of them present only once. The CDR3 has 11 residues. V lost 6 bases, J lost 5 bases, and 8 bases lay in between. The data stem from a study of blood T cell repertoires in COVID-19. The wider study: COVID-19 samples collected from the United States, Italy and Spain covered acute and convalescent phases. In each case, the material was cDNA or gDNA derived from T cells, B-cell-depleted T cells, or PBMCs.

V and J are TRBV12-3 or TRBV12-4 and TRBJ2-7; D is perhaps TRBD2 (5 bases). This clonotype was sampled from a man aged 35 to 55 with acute COVID-19. Sample: PBMCs or T cells enriched from blood (not recorded which). CDR3 coding DNA: TGTGCCAGCAGCCCCGGGGACGAGCAGTACTTC. As protein: CASSPGDEQYF.